Sequencing of this TCR beta chain was carried out in a study of T-cell reconstitution after alpha-beta-depleted transplantation in children. Unique molecular identifiers were incorporated when the TCRbeta library was constructed. TCRdb used MiXCR to reprocess the PCR reads, holding one entry per CDR3 protein. Altogether 600,000 to 700,000 distinct CDR3 sequences are present, approximately 15% being singletons, with the ten largest covering approximately 1%. This CDR3 has 14 amino acids. Germline V gives CDR1 SQVTM, CDR2 ANQGSEA. V gave up 5 bases and J gave up 0 bases, with 12 bases separating them. This TCR was recovered from a human donor who donated a stem cell graft to a child with acute myeloid leukemia. The chain is built from TRBV29-1 and TRBJ2-3; D may be TRBD1 (5 bases). The sequenced sample was PBMCs from the stem cell graft donor, obtained from the stem cell graft. CDR3 nucleotides: TGCAGCGTTAGGGGCGGCCCTAGCACAGATACGCAGTATTTT. Translation gives CSVRGGPSTDTQYF.